The rows below give T cell receptor beta chains drawn from one sample of a study of blood T cell repertoires in COVID-19. TCRdb's table, derived via immunoSEQ multiplex PCR, lists solely in-frame clones and lacks some. The sample includes 190,000 or so clones, 80% to 90% of them seen just once. Sequencing used peripheral blood. All receptors come from a man between 45 and 60 years old with active or convalescent COVID-19. CDR3s include the opening cysteine and the closing phenylalanine or tryptophan. D genes are given only for firm matches. Clone size, where shown, is once, few, many, or a class for clones that have expanded.

.	TRBV6-6	TRBJ2-1	TRBD2	TGTGCCAGCAGTTACGTAGCGGGGGGGCCCGGTGAGCAGTTCTTC	CASSYVAGGPGEQFF
.	TRBV15	TRBJ1-3	TRBD1	TGTGCCACCTCGAGGGGGCCGAGCTCTGGAAACACCATATATTTT	CATSRGPSSGNTIYF
.	TRBV6-5	TRBJ1-6	.	TGTGCCACCCGGACTTGGGAAAATTCACCCCTCCACTTT	CATRTWENSPLHF
.	TRBV13	TRBJ2-7	TRBD1	TGTGCCAGCAGCGATACTCCGGGACAGGGACACTACGAGCAGTACTTC	CASSDTPGQGHYEQYF
.	TRBV11-2	TRBJ2-1	TRBD2	TGTGCCAGCAGCTCTAGCCTCACTAGCGGGAGCGACAATGAGCAGTTCTTC	CASSSSLTSGSDNEQFF
few	TRBV10-1	TRBJ2-7	.	TGCGCCAGCAGTGCAGGGGTAATCGGCGAGCAGTACTTC	CASSAGVIGEQYF
.	TRBV5-1	TRBJ2-1	TRBD2	TGCGCCAGCAGCCGGGCTAGCGGGAGGAGTGAGCAGTTCTTC	CASSRASGRSEQFF
.	TRBV5-4	TRBJ2-5	.	TGTGCCAGCAGCTTGCCAGCGGGCCAAGAGACCCAGTACTTC	CASSLPAGQETQYF
.	TRBV28	TRBJ2-1	TRBD1	TGTGCCAGCAGATCGACCGGGACAGGGGTCGAGGAGCAGTTCTTC	CASRSTGTGVEEQFF
.	TRBV29-1	TRBJ1-2	TRBD1	TGCAGCGTTAGTCTTAGGGACAGGGTTCGTGAGGGCTACACCTTC	CSVSLRDRVREGYTF
once	TRBV25-1	TRBJ2-7	TRBD2	TGTGCCAGCAGTGGCCTCCGGGGGGTTGCTATAACCTACGAGCAGTACTTC	CASSGLRGVAITYEQYF